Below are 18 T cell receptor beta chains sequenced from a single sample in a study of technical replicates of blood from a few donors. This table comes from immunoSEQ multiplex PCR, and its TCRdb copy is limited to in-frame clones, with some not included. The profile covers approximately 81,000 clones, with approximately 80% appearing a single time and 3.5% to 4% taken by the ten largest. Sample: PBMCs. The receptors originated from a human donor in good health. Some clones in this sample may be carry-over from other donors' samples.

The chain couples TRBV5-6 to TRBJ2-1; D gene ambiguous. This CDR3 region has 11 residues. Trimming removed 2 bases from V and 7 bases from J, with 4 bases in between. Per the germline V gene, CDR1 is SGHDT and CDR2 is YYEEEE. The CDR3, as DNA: TGTGCCAGCAGCTTCGGGAATGAGCAGTTCTTC. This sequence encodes CASSFGNEQFF.

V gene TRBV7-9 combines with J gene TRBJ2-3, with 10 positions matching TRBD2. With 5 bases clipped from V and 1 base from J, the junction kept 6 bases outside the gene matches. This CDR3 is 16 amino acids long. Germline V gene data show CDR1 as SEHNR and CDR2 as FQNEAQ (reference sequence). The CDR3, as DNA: TGTGCCAGCAGCGGTGGACTAGCGGAGGGCACAGATACGCAGTATTTT. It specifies CASSGGLAEGTDTQYF.

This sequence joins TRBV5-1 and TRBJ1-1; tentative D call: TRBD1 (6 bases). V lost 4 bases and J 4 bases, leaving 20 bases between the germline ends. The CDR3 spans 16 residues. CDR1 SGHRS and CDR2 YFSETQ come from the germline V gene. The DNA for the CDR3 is TGCGCCAGCAGCAGCCATCCAGGGGCCACGGGCACTGAAGCTTTCTTT. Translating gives CASSSHPGATGTEAFF.

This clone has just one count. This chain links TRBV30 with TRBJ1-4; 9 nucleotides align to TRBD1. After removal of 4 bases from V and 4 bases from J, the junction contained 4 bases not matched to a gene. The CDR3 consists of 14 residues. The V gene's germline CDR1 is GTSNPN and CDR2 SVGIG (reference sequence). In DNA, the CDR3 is TGTGCCTGGACTGGGACAGGGAATAATGAAAAACTGTTTTTT. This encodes CAWTGTGNNEKLFF.

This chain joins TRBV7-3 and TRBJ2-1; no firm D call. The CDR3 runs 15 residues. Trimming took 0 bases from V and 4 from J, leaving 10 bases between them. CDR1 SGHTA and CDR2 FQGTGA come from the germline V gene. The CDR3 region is CASSLTLTVYNEQFF. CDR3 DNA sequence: TGTGCCAGCAGCTTAACGTTAACGGTGTACAATGAGCAGTTCTTC.

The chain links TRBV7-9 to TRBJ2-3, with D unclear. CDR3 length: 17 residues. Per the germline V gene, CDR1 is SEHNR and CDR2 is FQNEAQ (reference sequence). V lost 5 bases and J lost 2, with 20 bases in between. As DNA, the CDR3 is TGTGCCAGCAGCCCCCTCGACTCTCTTCGGCCCACAGATACGCAGTATTTT. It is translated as CASSPLDSLRPTDTQYF.

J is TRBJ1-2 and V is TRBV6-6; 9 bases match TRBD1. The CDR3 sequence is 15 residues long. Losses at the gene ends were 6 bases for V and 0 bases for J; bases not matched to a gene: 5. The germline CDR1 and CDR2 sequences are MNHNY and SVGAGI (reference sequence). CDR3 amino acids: CASSQRQGANYGYTF. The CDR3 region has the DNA TGTGCCAGCAGCCAGAGACAGGGGGCTAACTATGGCTACACCTTC.

CDR3 coding DNA: TGTGCCAGCACCCTTGGTGGGAGCGGGGAGCTGTTTTTT. Amino acid sequence: CASTLGGSGELFF. The V call is TRBV7-8, the J call TRBJ2-2; a possible D gene is TRBD2 (5 bases). The V end was cut by 7 bases, the J end by 7 bases, with 13 bases between. CDR3 length: 13 residues. Germline V lookup: CDR1 SGHVS, CDR2 FQNEAQ.

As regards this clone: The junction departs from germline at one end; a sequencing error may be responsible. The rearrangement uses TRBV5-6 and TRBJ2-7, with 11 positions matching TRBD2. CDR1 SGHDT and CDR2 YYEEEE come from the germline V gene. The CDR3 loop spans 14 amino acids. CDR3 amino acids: CASSLEGTSGSVHF. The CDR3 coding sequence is TGTGCCAGCAGCTTGGAGGGAACTAGCGGGAGTGTGCACTTC.

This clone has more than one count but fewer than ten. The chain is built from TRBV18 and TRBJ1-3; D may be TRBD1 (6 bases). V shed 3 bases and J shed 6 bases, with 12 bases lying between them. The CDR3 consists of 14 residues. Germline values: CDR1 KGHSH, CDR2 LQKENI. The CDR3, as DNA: TGTGCCAGCTCACCGGCAGGGGCTTTAAACACCATATATTTT. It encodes CASSPAGALNTIYF.

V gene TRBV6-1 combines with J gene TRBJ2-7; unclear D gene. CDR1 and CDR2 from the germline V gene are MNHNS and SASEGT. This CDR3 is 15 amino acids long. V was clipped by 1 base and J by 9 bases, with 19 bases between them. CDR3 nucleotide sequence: TGTGCCAGCAGTGAAGGCTTTGGAGCCCGAGGATGGCAGTACTTC. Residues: CASSEGFGARGWQYF.

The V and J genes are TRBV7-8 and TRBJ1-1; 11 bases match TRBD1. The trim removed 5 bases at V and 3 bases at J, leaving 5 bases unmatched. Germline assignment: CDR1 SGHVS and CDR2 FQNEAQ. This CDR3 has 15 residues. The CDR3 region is CASSPGTGGHTEAFF. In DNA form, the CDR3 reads TGTGCCAGCAGCCCGGGGACAGGGGGGCACACTGAAGCTTTCTTT.

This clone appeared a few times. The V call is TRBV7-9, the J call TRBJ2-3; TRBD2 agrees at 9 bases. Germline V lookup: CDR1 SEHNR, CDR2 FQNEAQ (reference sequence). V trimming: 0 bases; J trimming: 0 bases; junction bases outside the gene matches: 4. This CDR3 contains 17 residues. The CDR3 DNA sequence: TGTGCCAGCAGCTTAGCGCGTCTAGCGGGGAGCACAGATACGCAGTATTTT. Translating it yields CASSLARLAGSTDTQYF.

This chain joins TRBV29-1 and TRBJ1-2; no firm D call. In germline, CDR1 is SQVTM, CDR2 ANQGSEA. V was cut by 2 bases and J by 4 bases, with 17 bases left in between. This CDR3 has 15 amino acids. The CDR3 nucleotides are TGCAGCGTTGAATTCCGGGAGGCAAAAATCTATGGCTACACCTTC. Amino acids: CSVEFREAKIYGYTF. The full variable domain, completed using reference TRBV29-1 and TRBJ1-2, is SAVISQKPSRDICQRGTSLTIQCQVDSQVTMMFWYRQQPGQSLTLIATANQGSEATYESGFVIDKFPISRPNLTFSTLTVSNMSPEDSSIYLCSVEFREAKIYGYTFGSGTRLTVV.

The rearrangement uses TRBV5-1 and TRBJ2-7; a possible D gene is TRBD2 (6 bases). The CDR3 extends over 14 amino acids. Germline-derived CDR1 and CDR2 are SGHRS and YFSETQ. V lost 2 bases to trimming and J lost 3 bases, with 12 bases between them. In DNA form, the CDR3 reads TGCGCCAGCAGCTTTGGCGGGGTTATCTACGAGCAGTACTTC. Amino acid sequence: CASSFGGVIYEQYF.

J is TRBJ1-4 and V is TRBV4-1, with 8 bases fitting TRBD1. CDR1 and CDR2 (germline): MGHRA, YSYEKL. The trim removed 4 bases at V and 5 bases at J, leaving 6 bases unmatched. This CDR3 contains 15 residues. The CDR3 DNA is TGCGCCAGCAGCCCTGGACAGGGCCCGAATGAAAAACTGTTTTTT. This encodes CASSPGQGPNEKLFF.

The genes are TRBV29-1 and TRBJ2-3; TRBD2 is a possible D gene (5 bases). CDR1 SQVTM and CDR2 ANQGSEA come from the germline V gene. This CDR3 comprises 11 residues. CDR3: CAGISTDTQYF. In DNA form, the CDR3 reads TGCGCCGGGATTAGCACAGATACGCAGTATTTT.

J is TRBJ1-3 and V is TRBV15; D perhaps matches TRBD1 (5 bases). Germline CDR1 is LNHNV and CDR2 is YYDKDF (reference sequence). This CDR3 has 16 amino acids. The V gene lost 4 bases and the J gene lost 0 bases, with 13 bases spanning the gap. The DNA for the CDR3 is TGTGCCACCAGCACGGACACCACAAGCTCTGGAAACACCATATATTTT. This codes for CATSTDTTSSGNTIYF.